Listed here are 10 T cell receptor beta chains from one sample, sequenced in a study of T cell repertoires in cytomegalovirus infection. One entry per CDR3 protein, called by TCRdb with MiXCR from the reads. Counted here are roughly 500,000 distinct CDR3 sequences, about 42% occurring once; the ten biggest clones make up roughly two fifths. These TCRs' antigens remain unknown. Sequenced material: cultured PBMCs, taken from culture after CMV antigen stimulation. The origin of the receptors is a human donor in good health (CMV status not recorded). Some clones in this sample may be carry-over from other donors' samples.

The chain employs TRBV12-3 or TRBV12-4 and TRBJ2-4, with 16 bases aligning to TRBD2. Trimming removed 4 bases from V and 4 bases from J; junction bases left unmatched: 10. The CDR3 is 19 amino acids. The CDR3 protein is CASSSGTSGRARNKNIQYF. The CDR3 DNA reads as TGTGCCAGCAGTTCCGGGACTAGCGGGAGGGCCCGGAATAAAAACATTCAGTACTTC.

This clonotype was detected a few times. The chain is built from TRBV7-2 and TRBJ2-5; 16 bases match TRBD2. J lost 6 bases, V lost 8 bases, and 12 bases had no gene match. The CDR3 has 17 residues. CDR1 SGHTA and CDR2 FQGNSA come from the germline V gene. The CDR3: CASAFIGTSGRGKTQYF. CDR3 DNA sequence: TGTGCCAGCGCATTTATCGGGACTAGCGGGAGGGGGAAGACCCAGTACTTC.

This clonotype was counted between two and nine times. This sequence joins TRBV7-4 and TRBJ1-4; D is perhaps TRBD1 (5 bases). The CDR3 sequence is 15 residues long. Germline assignment: CDR1 SGHVT and CDR2 SQSDAQ. With 6 bases removed from V and 1 base from J, the gap between germline ends came to 12 bases. The CDR3 bases are TGTGCCAGCAGGGGGCCGAAAGAAACTAATGAAAAACTGTTTTTT. As protein: CASRGPKETNEKLFF. Complete variable domain (other parts from reference TRBV7-4 and TRBJ1-4): GAGVSQSPRYKVAKRGRDVALRCDSISGHVTLYWYRQTLGQGSEVLTYSQSDAQRDKSGRPSGRFSAERPERSVSTLKIQRTEQGDSAVYLCASRGPKETNEKLFFGSGTQLSVL.

This clonotype is a singleton in its sample. The chain carries TRBV6-1 and TRBJ1-1; no reliable D call. Germline loops: CDR1 MNHNS, CDR2 SASEGT. The CDR3 is 14 amino acids. Trimming removed 4 bases at V and 0 bases at J, with 9 bases between. Written as DNA, the CDR3 is TGTGCCAGCAGTGCGACACGTTTGAACACTGAAGCTTTCTTT. Residues: CASSATRLNTEAFF.

This clonotype was counted between two and nine times. The chain has TRBV5-1 and TRBJ2-6; D remains unclear. Germline CDR1 reads SGHRS; CDR2 reads YFSETQ. Trimming removed 4 bases from V and 3 bases from J, with 11 bases in between. The CDR3 covers 15 residues. Here the CDR3 reads CASSLGPVGANVLTF. The CDR3 region has the DNA TGCGCCAGCAGCCTAGGGCCGGTTGGGGCCAACGTCCTGACTTTC.

This rearrangement joins TRBV11-2 to TRBJ2-7; D is perhaps TRBD2 (6 bases). The germline V gene encodes CDR1 SGHAT and CDR2 FQNNGV. V was cut by 3 bases and J by 3 bases, with 18 bases left in between. CDR3 length: 16 amino acids. The CDR3, as DNA: TGTGCCAGCAGCTTTCGACTAGACCCGGATATCTACGAGCAGTACTTC. Protein: CASSFRLDPDIYEQYF.

This clonotype was observed once. The chain carries TRBV6-2 or TRBV6-3 and TRBJ1-1; 7 bases fit TRBD1. The V segment lost 0 bases and the J segment 2 bases; nucleotides outside the gene matches: 6. Germline V gene lookup returns CDR1 MNHEY and CDR2 SVGEGT. This CDR3 is built from 16 residues. Here the CDR3 reads CASSYSRGTVNTEAFF. Written as DNA, the CDR3 is TGTGCCAGCAGTTACTCTAGGGGGACAGTCAACACTGAAGCTTTCTTT.

The table lists this clonotype with a few counts. The chain links TRBV7-2 to TRBJ2-5; no clear D. The CDR3 extends over 13 amino acids. CDR1 and CDR2 (germline): SGHTA, FQGNSA. V lost 7 bases and J 2 bases, leaving 11 bases between the germline ends. The CDR3 is CASTSLTQETQYF. In DNA, the CDR3 is TGTGCCAGCACCTCCCTCACTCAAGAGACCCAGTACTTC. Combining the CDR3 with reference TRBV7-2 and TRBJ2-5 gives the whole variable domain GAGVSQSPSNKVTEKGKDVELRCDPISGHTALYWYRQSLGQGLEFLIYFQGNSAPDKSGLPSDRFSAERTGGSVSTLTIQRTQQEDSAVYLCASTSLTQETQYFGPGTRLLVL.

This rearrangement joins TRBV11-3 to TRBJ2-7; D is unclear. This CDR3 comprises 13 residues. Trimming stripped 5 bases from V and 2 bases from J, with 10 bases between. The germline CDR1 and CDR2 sequences are SGHNT and YENEEA. This chain's CDR3 is CASSRGGPYEQYF. The CDR3 DNA reads TGTGCCAGCAGCCGAGGTGGGCCCTACGAGCAGTACTTC.

The genes are TRBV6-1 and TRBJ2-2; D is possibly TRBD1 or TRBD2 (6 bases each). The germline CDR1 and CDR2 sequences are MNHNS and SASEGT. Between the trimmed V and J ends, which lost 6 bases and 6 bases, there was a span of 20 bases. The CDR3 extends over 16 amino acids. The CDR3 sequence: CASSLLGGTGAGELFF. For the CDR3, the DNA is TGTGCCAGCAGCCTCCTGGGGGGCACGGGCGCCGGGGAGCTGTTTTTT.